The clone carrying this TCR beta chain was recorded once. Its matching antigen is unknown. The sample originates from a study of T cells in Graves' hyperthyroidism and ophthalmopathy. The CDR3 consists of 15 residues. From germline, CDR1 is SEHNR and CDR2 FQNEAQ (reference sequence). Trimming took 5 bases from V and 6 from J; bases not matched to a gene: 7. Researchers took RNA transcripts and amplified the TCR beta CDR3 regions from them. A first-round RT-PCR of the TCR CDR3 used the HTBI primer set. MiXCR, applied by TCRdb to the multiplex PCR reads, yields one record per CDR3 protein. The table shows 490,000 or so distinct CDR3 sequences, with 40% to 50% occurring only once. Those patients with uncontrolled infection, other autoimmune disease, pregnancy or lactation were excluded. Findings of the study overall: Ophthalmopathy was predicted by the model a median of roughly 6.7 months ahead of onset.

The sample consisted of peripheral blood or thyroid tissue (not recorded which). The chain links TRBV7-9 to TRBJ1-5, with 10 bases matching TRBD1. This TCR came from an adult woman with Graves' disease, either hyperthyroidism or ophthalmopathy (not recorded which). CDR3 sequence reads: CASSRIGTGVQPQHF. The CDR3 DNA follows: TGTGCCAGCAGCCGGATAGGGACAGGGGTTCAGCCCCAGCATTTT.